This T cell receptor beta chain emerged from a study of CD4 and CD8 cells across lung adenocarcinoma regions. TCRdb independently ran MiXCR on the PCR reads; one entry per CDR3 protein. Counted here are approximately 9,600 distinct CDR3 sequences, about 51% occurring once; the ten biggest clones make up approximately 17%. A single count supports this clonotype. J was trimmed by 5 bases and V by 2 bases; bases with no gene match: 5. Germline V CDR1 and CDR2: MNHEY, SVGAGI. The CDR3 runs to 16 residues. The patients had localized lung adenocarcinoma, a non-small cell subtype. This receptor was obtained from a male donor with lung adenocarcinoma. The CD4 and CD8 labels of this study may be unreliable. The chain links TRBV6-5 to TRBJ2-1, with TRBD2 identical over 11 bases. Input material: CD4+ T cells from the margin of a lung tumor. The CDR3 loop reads CASSYPGTSGNNEQFF. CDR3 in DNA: TGTGCCAGCAGTTACCCCGGGACTAGCGGAAACAATGAGCAGTTCTTC.